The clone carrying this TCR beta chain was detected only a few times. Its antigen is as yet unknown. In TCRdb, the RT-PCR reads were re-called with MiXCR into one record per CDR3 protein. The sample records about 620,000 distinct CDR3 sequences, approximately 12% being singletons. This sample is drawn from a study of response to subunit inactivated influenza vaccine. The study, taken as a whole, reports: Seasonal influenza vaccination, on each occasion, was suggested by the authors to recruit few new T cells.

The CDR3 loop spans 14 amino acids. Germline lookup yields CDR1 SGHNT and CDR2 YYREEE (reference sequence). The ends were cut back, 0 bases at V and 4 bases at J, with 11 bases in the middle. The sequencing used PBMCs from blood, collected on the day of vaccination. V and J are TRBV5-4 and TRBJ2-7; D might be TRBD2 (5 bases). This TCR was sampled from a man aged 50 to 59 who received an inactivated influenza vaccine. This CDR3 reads CASSLAIGEYEQYF. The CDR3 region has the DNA TGTGCCAGCAGCTTGGCAATTGGGGAGTACGAGCAGTACTTC.